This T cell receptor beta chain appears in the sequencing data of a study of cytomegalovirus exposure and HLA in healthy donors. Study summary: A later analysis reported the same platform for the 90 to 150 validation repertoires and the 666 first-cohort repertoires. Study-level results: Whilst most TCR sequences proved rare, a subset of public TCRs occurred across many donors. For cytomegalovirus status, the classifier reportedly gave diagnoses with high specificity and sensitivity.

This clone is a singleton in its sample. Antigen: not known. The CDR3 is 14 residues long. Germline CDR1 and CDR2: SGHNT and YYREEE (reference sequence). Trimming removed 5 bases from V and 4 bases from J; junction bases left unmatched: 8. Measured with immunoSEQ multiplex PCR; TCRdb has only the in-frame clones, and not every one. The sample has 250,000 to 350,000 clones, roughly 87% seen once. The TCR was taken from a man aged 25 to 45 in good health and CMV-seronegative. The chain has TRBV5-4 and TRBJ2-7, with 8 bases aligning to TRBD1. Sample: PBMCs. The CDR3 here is CASSPWDRRYEQYF. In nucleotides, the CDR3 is TGTGCCAGCAGTCCTTGGGACAGGAGATACGAGCAGTACTTC. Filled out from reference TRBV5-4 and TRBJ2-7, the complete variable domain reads ETGVTQSPTHLIKTRGQQVTLRCSSQSGHNTVSWYQQALGQGPQFIFQYYREEENGRGNFPPRFSGLQFPNYSSELNVNALELDDSALYLCASSPWDRRYEQYFGPGTRLTVT.